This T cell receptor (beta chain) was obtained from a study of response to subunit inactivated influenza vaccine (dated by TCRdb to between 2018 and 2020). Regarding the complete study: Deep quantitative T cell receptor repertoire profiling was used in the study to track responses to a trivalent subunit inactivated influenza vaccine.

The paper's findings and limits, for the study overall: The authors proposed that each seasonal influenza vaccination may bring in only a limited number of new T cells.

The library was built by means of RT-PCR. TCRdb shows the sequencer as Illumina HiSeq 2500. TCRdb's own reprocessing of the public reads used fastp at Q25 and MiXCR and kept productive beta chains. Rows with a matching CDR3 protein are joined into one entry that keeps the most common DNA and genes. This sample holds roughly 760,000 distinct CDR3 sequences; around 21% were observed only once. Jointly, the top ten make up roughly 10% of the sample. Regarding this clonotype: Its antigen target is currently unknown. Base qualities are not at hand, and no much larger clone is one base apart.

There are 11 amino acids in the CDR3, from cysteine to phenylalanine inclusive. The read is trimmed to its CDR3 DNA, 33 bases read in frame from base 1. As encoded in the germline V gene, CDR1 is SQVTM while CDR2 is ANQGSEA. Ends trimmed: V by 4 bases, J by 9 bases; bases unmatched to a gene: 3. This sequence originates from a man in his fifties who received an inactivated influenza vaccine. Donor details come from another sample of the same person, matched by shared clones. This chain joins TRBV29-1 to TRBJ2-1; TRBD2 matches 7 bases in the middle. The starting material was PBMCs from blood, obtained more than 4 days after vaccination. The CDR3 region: CSVVSGAEQFF. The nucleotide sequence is TGCAGCGTTGTCAGCGGGGCTGAGCAGTTCTTC.